The 11 T cell receptor beta chains presented below share a single source sample, sequenced in a study of immune characterization of retroperitoneal liposarcoma. TCRdb re-called the PCR reads through MiXCR, storing one row per CDR3 protein. The sample includes approximately 9,000 distinct CDR3 sequences, about a quarter seen only once; the top ten take around 8%. Sequenced: tumor tissue. The receptors originated from a male donor with retroperitoneal liposarcoma.

The chain employs TRBV10-2 and TRBJ2-1; D unclear. CDR1 WSHSY and CDR2 SAAADI come from the germline V gene. This CDR3 spans 11 amino acids. Trimming took off 1 base at V and 10 bases at J, with 5 bases between the two ends. The CDR3 spells CASSEFHEQFF. CDR3 sequence (DNA): TGCGCCAGCAGTGAGTTCCACGAGCAGTTCTTC.

This clonotype ranks as medium-sized. The chain couples TRBV6-1 to TRBJ1-1; D unclear. V shed 4 bases and J shed 5 bases, with 14 bases lying between them. Germline V gives CDR1 MNHNS, CDR2 SASEGT. The CDR3 covers 14 residues. In nucleotides, the CDR3 is TGTGCCAGCAGTGGAGTCGGGGTGCGTACTGAAGCTTTCTTT. Protein product: CASSGVGVRTEAFF.

The sample holds many counts of this clonotype. J is TRBJ2-3 and V is TRBV6-1; D is perhaps TRBD2 (5 bases). Trimming removed 1 base at V and 0 bases at J, with 11 bases between. Germline V gene lookup returns CDR1 MNHNS and CDR2 SASEGT. This CDR3 has 16 amino acids. CDR3 protein: CASSEVGGYSTDTQYF. The CDR3 DNA reads as TGTGCCAGCAGTGAAGTCGGCGGGTATAGCACAGATACGCAGTATTTT.

CDR3: CASSYRITNTEAFF. CDR3 coding DNA: TGTGCCAGCAGTTACAGGATCACAAACACTGAAGCTTTCTTT. This chain connects TRBV6-6 to TRBJ1-1; D not resolved. The germline V gene has CDR1 MNHNY and CDR2 SVGAGI (reference sequence). The V end was cut by 2 bases, the J end by 2 bases, with 9 bases between. This CDR3 spans 14 amino acids.

The rearrangement links TRBV6-2 or TRBV6-3 to TRBJ1-6, with unresolved D. CDR1 and CDR2 from the germline V gene are MNHEY and SVGEGT. V was pared by 5 bases and J by 9 bases, with 20 bases between. The CDR3 length is 16 residues. The CDR3 nucleotides are TGTGCCAGCAGTCTAACCGGGCCAGACAACGGTTCACCCCTCCACTTT. Protein product: CASSLTGPDNGSPLHF.

This clonotype turned up a few times. This chain connects TRBV28 to TRBJ2-7; D ambiguous. V was shortened by 3 bases and J by 6 bases, with 15 bases between the two germline ends. The CDR3 is 14 amino acids. CDR1 MDHEN and CDR2 SYDVKM come from the germline V gene. The CDR3 DNA reads as TGTGCCAGCAGTTTCGGCGGTCCTCAGGCCGAGCAGTACTTC. As protein: CASSFGGPQAEQYF.

The chain couples TRBV12-3 or TRBV12-4 to TRBJ2-1; maybe TRBD1 (5 bases). The V gene lost 5 bases and the J gene lost 1 base, with 9 bases spanning the gap. The CDR3 spans 14 residues. The CDR3 sequence is CASSPRQSYNEQFF. In nucleotides, the CDR3 is TGTGCCAGCAGTCCCCGACAGTCCTACAATGAGCAGTTCTTC.

This clonotype is medium-sized by share. V is TRBV7-2 and J is TRBJ2-1; no clear D. The CDR3 has 11 residues. Trimming shortened V by 6 bases and J by 10 bases, and 10 bases separated the two germline ends. Germline CDR1 SGHTA, CDR2 FQGNSA. DNA of the CDR3: TGTGCCAGCAGGCGAGCCTACGAGCAGTTCTTC. Protein: CASRRAYEQFF.

This chain's CDR3 is CASSLGRGPGEQYF. CDR3 DNA: TGTGCCAGCAGTTTGGGCAGGGGACCTGGCGAGCAGTACTTC. V is TRBV6-1 and J is TRBJ2-5, with D perhaps matching TRBD1 (6 bases). Matching the DNA end better, TRBJ2-7 makes the J call doubtful. CDR1 is MNHNS and CDR2 is SASEGT in the germline V gene. The CDR3 is made up of 14 amino acids.

This clonotype qualifies as large. The chain is built from TRBV7-2 and TRBJ2-5; D might be TRBD1 (7 bases). The end of the DNA aligns better with TRBJ2-7, so the J call may be wrong. This CDR3 contains 15 residues. Germline CDR1 is SGHTA and CDR2 is FQGNSA. In nucleotides, the CDR3 is TGTGCCAGCAGCTCGACAGGGTGGGAGCGGGCCGAGCAGTACTTC. Protein product: CASSSTGWERAEQYF.

V and J are TRBV6-6 and TRBJ2-5; TRBD2 aligns across 12 bases. V shed 7 bases and J 11 bases; nucleotides not matched to a gene: 11. CDR1 is MNHNY and CDR2 is SVGAGI in the germline V gene (reference sequence). The CDR3 is made up of 14 amino acids. This CDR3 reads CASNPGTSGPEQYF. DNA for the CDR3: TGTGCCAGCAACCCCGGGACTAGCGGGCCTGAGCAGTACTTC.